The clone carrying this T cell receptor beta chain was observed a few times. Its antigen is unidentified. A second PCR of 7 to 11 cycles used a sample-barcoded 5' primer and a J-beta primer mix. Each CDR3 protein gets one entry after TCRdb re-called the 5' RACE reads with MiXCR. The sample records under 950,000 distinct CDR3 sequences, approximately 21% being singletons. These data come from a study of blood T cells in healthy people across ages. General study points: Whereas aged donors had fewer naive CD4+ cells, long-lived donors had more of them and higher diversity.

The ends were cut back, 7 bases at V and 4 bases at J, with 10 bases in the middle. The CDR3 runs 13 residues. CDR1 is KGHDR, CDR2 SFDVKD, per germline. Peripheral blood, roughly 9.3 milliliters per donor, was collected. The source is a man aged 65 to 85 in good health. This chain links TRBV24-1 with TRBJ1-5; D might be TRBD1 (5 bases). Specimen: blood. CDR3 region: CATSRTQNQPQHF. DNA for the CDR3: TGTGCCACCAGCCGGACACAAAATCAGCCCCAGCATTTT.